This section outlines one T cell receptor (beta chain) sequence together with its context. The sample comes from a study of T cell changes during pregnancy in multiple sclerosis. Germline V gene data show CDR1 as SGHRS and CDR2 as YFSETQ. The CDR3 contains 14 residues. The ends were cut back, 0 bases at V and 5 bases at J, with 12 bases in the middle. Generated by immunoSEQ multiplex PCR, the TCRdb table keeps only in-frame clones and is missing some. The sample lists 35,000 or so clones; about 89% were seen once. This material consisted of CD4+ T cells from peripheral blood mononuclear cells, taken in the third trimester of pregnancy. This clonotype was sampled from a female donor in good health, enrolled as a control in a pregnancy study. The J gene is TRBJ2-7, the V gene TRBV5-1, with TRBD1 as a possible D gene (6 bases). CDR3 residues: CASSLDREVNEQYF. CDR3 DNA sequence: TGCGCCAGCAGCTTGGACAGGGAAGTCAACGAGCAGTACTTC.